This passage covers 16 T cell receptor beta chains from one sample sequenced in a study of blood T cell repertoires in COVID-19. Clones were read by immunoSEQ multiplex PCR, and TCRdb kept only the in-frame ones, dropping some. In the table there are roughly 76,000 clones, over 75% of which are singletons. Specimen: peripheral blood. The receptors originated from a woman between 18 and 29 years old with acute or convalescent COVID-19.

This chain joins TRBV9 and TRBJ1-3; D is unresolved. The germline V gene has CDR1 SGDLS and CDR2 YYNGEE. The V gene lost 0 bases and the J gene lost 3 bases, with 7 bases spanning the gap. The CDR3 contains 14 residues. CDR3 bases: TGTGCCAGCAGCGTAGCAGGTTTTGGAAACACCATATATTTT. It encodes CASSVAGFGNTIYF. Looking up the rest from reference TRBV9 and TRBJ1-3 gives the full variable domain: DSGVTQTPKHLITATGQRVTLRCSPRSGDLSVYWYQQSLDQGLQFLIQYYNGEERAKGNILERFSAQQFPDLHSELNLSSLELGDSALYFCASSVAGFGNTIYFGEGSWLTVV.

The chain recombines TRBV7-8 with TRBJ1-2, with 10 bases lining up with TRBD1. This CDR3 is 17 amino acids long. CDR1 is SGHVS, CDR2 FQNEAQ, per germline. The V segment lost 1 base and the J segment 8 bases; nucleotides outside the gene matches: 13. The chain's CDR3 is CASSLGGGGDRGIGYTF. For the CDR3, the DNA is TGTGCCAGCAGCTTAGGAGGGGGAGGGGACAGGGGCATAGGCTACACCTTC.

The V call is TRBV6-5, the J call TRBJ2-2; 7 bases match TRBD1. This CDR3 has 16 residues. The V gene end was trimmed by 2 bases and the J gene end by 6 bases; junction bases not matched to a gene: 9. Germline V gene data show CDR1 as MNHEY and CDR2 as SVGAGI. DNA of the CDR3: TGTGCCAGCAGTTACATAGGACAGGAGACAGCCGGGGAGCTGTTTTTT. It codes for CASSYIGQETAGELFF.

This clone was counted between two and nine times. The genes are TRBV7-2 and TRBJ2-7, with TRBD1 identical over 8 bases. Germline CDR1 SGHTA, CDR2 FQGNSA. The junction had 7 bases not matched to a gene; V was cut back by 5 bases and J by 4 bases. The CDR3 sequence is 14 residues long. The CDR3: CASSPRTGWYEQYF. The CDR3 DNA reads TGTGCCAGCAGCCCTCGGACAGGGTGGTACGAGCAGTACTTC. Combining the CDR3 with reference TRBV7-2 and TRBJ2-7 gives the whole variable domain GAGVSQSPSNKVTEKGKDVELRCDPISGHTALYWYRQSLGQGLEFLIYFQGNSAPDKSGLPSDRFSAERTGGSVSTLTIQRTQQEDSAVYLCASSPRTGWYEQYFGPGTRLTVT.

The gene calls are TRBV27 and TRBJ2-2, with D unclear. CDR1 and CDR2 (germline): MNHEY, SMNVEV (reference sequence). This CDR3 is built from 13 residues. The germline V and J ends were trimmed by 0 bases and 7 bases, with 6 bases remaining between them. CDR3 sequence: CASSLSYDGELFF. CDR3 bases: TGTGCCAGCAGTTTATCCTACGACGGGGAGCTGTTTTTT.

The chain carries TRBV30 and TRBJ1-4, with D maybe TRBD1 (6 bases). Germline V lookup: CDR1 GTSNPN, CDR2 SVGIG (reference sequence). CDR3 length equals 14 residues. Trimming pared 2 bases from V and 8 bases from J, leaving 15 bases between. CDR3: CAWSFSGVGEKLFF. Written as DNA, the CDR3 is TGTGCCTGGAGTTTTTCAGGGGTGGGAGAAAAACTGTTTTTT.

The chain joins TRBV6-5 to TRBJ1-4, with unresolved D. The V end was cut by 9 bases, the J end by 4 bases, with 12 bases between. Per germline, CDR1 MNHEY and CDR2 SVGAGI. The CDR3 has 13 residues. CDR3 loop: CASGSHDNEKLFF. In DNA, the CDR3 is TGTGCCAGTGGGAGTCACGATAATGAAAAACTGTTTTTT.

The chain carries TRBV19 and TRBJ1-1, with D possibly matching TRBD1 (5 bases). Germline-derived CDR1 and CDR2 are LNHDA and SQIVND (reference sequence). This CDR3 region has 13 residues. Trimming took 3 bases from V and 7 from J, leaving 12 bases between them. The CDR3 protein is CASSIVSGIEAFF. CDR3 DNA sequence: TGTGCCAGTAGTATCGTGTCAGGGATTGAAGCTTTCTTT.

This chain links TRBV19 with TRBJ2-2, with D tentatively TRBD2 (6 bases). Germline lookup yields CDR1 LNHDA and CDR2 SQIVND (reference sequence). V lost 5 bases and J 7 bases, leaving 14 bases between the germline ends. This CDR3 spans 14 amino acids. CDR3 sequence reads: CASSSPGDGGELFF. The CDR3, as DNA: TGTGCCAGTAGTTCCCCGGGGGATGGCGGGGAGCTGTTTTTT.

The genes are TRBV6-5 and TRBJ2-2; a weak D match, TRBD1 (5 bases). In germline, CDR1 is MNHEY, CDR2 SVGAGI. Trimming shortened V by 9 bases and J by 2 bases, and 16 bases separated the two germline ends. This CDR3 has 15 amino acids. The CDR3, as DNA: TGTGCCAGTCAACAGGCTTTCTCAAACACCGGGGAGCTGTTTTTT. This sequence encodes CASQQAFSNTGELFF.

CDR3 residues: CASSLAEAVNTEAFF. The CDR3 bases are TGTGCCAGCAGCTTGGCCGAGGCTGTGAACACTGAAGCTTTCTTT. This chain connects TRBV5-5 to TRBJ1-1; no definite D call. Trimming cost V 0 bases and J 0 bases, with 9 bases left between them. Germline V lookup: CDR1 SGHKS, CDR2 YYEKEE (reference sequence). The CDR3 loop spans 15 amino acids.

This chain uses TRBV11-1 with TRBJ1-1, with 8 bases matching TRBD1. This CDR3 region has 13 residues. Germline V gene data show CDR1 as SGHAT and CDR2 as FQDESV (reference sequence). The V and J ends lost 5 bases and 6 bases, in that order; junction bases with no gene match: 5. CDR3 region: CASSGDRGAEAFF. The CDR3 nucleotides read TGTGCCAGCAGCGGCGACAGGGGCGCTGAAGCTTTCTTT.

This chain links TRBV7-2 with TRBJ1-1; 8 bases line up with TRBD1. CDR1 and CDR2 from the germline V gene are SGHTA and FQGNSA. The CDR3 loop spans 16 amino acids. The J segment lost 3 bases and the V segment lost 3 bases, leaving 9 bases of the junction unmatched. In nucleotides, the CDR3 is TGTGCCAGCAGCTTCGCAGACAGGGGAGGGGACACTGAAGCTTTCTTT. It encodes CASSFADRGGDTEAFF.

This chain links TRBV7-2 with TRBJ2-2; a possible D gene is TRBD2 (5 bases). V gave up 5 bases and J gave up 0 bases, with 13 bases separating them. The CDR3 consists of 16 residues. Germline V gene sequence: CDR1 SGHTA, CDR2 FQGNSA. CDR3: CASSPLSGTNTGELFF. For the CDR3, the DNA is TGTGCCAGCAGCCCACTAAGCGGAACGAACACCGGGGAGCTGTTTTTT.

The V gene is TRBV2, the J gene TRBJ1-2; the D is unclear. CDR1 and CDR2 from the germline V gene are SNHLY and FYNNEI. V was trimmed by 0 bases and J by 3 bases, leaving 5 bases between them. The CDR3 contains 13 residues. The CDR3 loop reads CASSEAEDYGYTF. CDR3 DNA sequence: TGTGCCAGCAGTGAAGCCGAGGACTATGGCTACACCTTC.

The V gene is TRBV29-1, the J gene TRBJ2-7, with D perhaps matching TRBD2 (5 bases). Trimming removed 4 bases at V and 7 bases at J, with 17 bases between. CDR3 length: 13 amino acids. Germline V gene data show CDR1 as SQVTM and CDR2 as ANQGSEA. CDR3 in amino acids: CSVGFLGSGEQYF. The CDR3 coding sequence is TGCAGCGTTGGTTTCCTGGGTTCGGGGGAGCAGTACTTC.